This record looks at one T cell receptor beta chain sequence and its context. The target of this receptor is not known. The data belong to a study of T cells expressing NK-cell markers (dated by TCRdb to 2018 to 2020). Background on the whole study: Roughly 8 donors provided sorted CD3+CD56+NKG2C+, CD3+CD56+NKG2C- and CD3+CD56-NKG2C+ T-cell subsets, whose TCR beta-chain repertoires were profiled. Of the eight sequenced donors, seven were found to be HCMV-seropositive and one was found to be HCMV-seronegative. Randomly selected healthy volunteers, three men and five women, were used as the eight sequenced donors. Libraries were sequenced as 2 x 150 bp reads on Illumina HiSeq 2000/2500, MiSeq or NextSeq. Study-wide findings and limitations: Those dominant clonotypes were again the most abundant among CD3+CD56-NKG2C+ cells in a few donors, at 28.3-60.1%. For about 6 donors, the dominant CD3+CD56+NKG2C+ clonotypes were among the top 10 CD8+ clonotypes and accounted for 1.0-7.0% of CD8+ T cells. It remained unclear whether the expanded NKG2C-expressing T cell clones were specific for HCMV antigens.

To determine HCMV serostatus, a commercial ELISA kit was used to detect HCMV-specific IgG in serum. Ficoll density gradient centrifugation was used to isolate peripheral blood mononuclear cells from blood. These reads were obtained on an Illumina HiSeq 2000. 5'RACE template switching, by which a universal primer site and unique molecular identifiers were added, was used to make TCR beta cDNA libraries. Priming for cDNA synthesis came from the TCR beta constant segment, and two successive PCR amplification steps followed. From the authors' description of their analysis: MIGEC handled demultiplexing of the reads and grouping by UMI, while MiTCR was used to assemble and quantify clonotypes. Only TCR cDNA sequences supported by at least two reads were kept to exclude erroneous sequences. The tcR package was used for downstream repertoire analysis, and clonotypes were matched between fractions using CDR3 nucleotide sequence together with V segment. Antigen specificity was annotated against VDJdb with VDJmatch, allowing one amino acid substitution in CDR3. The reads underwent TCRdb reprocessing, giving one record for each CDR3 protein sequence and no DNA. In this record, the V and J calls reflect TCRdb's handling and not the investigators' own analysis. The table kept for this sample lists around 550,000 distinct CDR3 sequences. 3.5% to 4.5% of the sample is in the top ten clones.

Per the germline V gene, SGDLS is the CDR1 and YYNGEE is the CDR2. CDR3 length: 16 amino acids, cysteine to phenylalanine. The entry carries no DNA sequence. Source material: blood T cells: a sorted CD56 or NKG2C T cell subset, CD4+ or CD8+ T cells, or bulk PBMC T cells (not recorded which). The origin of this receptor is a man younger than 35 in good health. Donor details come from another sample of the same person, matched by shared clones. The chain employs TRBV9 and TRBJ2-3. CDR3 sequence: CASSAIRTASTDTQYF. When the CDR3 is completed using the reference TRBV9 and TRBJ2-3 genes on either side, the full variable domain is DSGVTQTPKHLITATGQRVTLRCSPRSGDLSVYWYQQSLDQGLQFLIQYYNGEERAKGNILERFSAQQFPDLHSELNLSSLELGDSALYFCASSAIRTASTDTQYFGPGTRLTVL.